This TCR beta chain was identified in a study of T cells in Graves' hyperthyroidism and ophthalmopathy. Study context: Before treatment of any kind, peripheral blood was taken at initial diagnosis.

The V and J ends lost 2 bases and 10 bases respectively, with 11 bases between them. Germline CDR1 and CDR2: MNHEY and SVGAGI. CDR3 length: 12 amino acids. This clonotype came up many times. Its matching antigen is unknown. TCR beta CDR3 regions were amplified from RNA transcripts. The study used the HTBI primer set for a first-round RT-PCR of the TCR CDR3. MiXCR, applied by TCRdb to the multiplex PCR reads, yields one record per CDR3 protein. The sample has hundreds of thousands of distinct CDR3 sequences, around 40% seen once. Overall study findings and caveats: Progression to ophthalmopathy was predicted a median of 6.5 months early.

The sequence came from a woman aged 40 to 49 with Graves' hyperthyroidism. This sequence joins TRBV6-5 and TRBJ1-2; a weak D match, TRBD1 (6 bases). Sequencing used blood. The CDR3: CASSYDAGVYTF. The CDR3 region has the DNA TGTGCCAGCAGTTACGATGCAGGGGTCTACACCTTC.